This T cell receptor (beta chain) stems from a study of blood T cell repertoires in COVID-19. In the source study's methods: The assay estimated nucleated cells by amplifying reference gene primers. Measured with immunoSEQ multiplex PCR; TCRdb has only the in-frame clones, and not every one. Clone size and V and J calls were adopted from that table, with D and trimming inferred from the DNA. This repertoire shows a few hundred thousand clones, approximately 88% found once; its top ten account for less than 2%. The participants were between roughly 18 and 89 years old and came from roughly 24 US areas. Participants' reported clinical history set cohort assignment. Cohort 3 recovered donors had two negative PCRs, clearance, or symptom resolution. Per the germline V gene, CDR1 is SNHLY and CDR2 is FYNNEI. Trimming shortened V by 6 bases and J by 0 bases, and 9 bases separated the two germline ends. The CDR3 is 14 residues long.

This receptor was obtained from a woman in her thirties or forties who had recovered from COVID-19. The chain uses TRBV2 and TRBJ1-5, with a tentative D call TRBD1 (5 bases). Sequencing was carried out using PBMCs or T cells enriched from blood (not recorded which). DNA for the CDR3: TGTGCCAGCAGCGCGGACAATAGCAATCAGCCCCAGCATTTT. Translation: CASSADNSNQPQHF.